What follows are 20 T cell receptor beta chains derived from one specimen sequenced in a study of blood T cell repertoires in COVID-19. Sequenced by immunoSEQ multiplex PCR; TCRdb stores in-frame clones only, minus some. Among about 62,000 clones listed, around 80% were seen once. Sequencing used peripheral blood. The receptors come from a human donor in a cohort sampled during active COVID-19.

This chain uses TRBV11-2 with TRBJ2-5, with a weak D call TRBD2 (5 bases). In germline, CDR1 is SGHAT, CDR2 FQNNGV. V was clipped by 2 bases and J by 5 bases, with 18 bases between them. The CDR3 runs to 16 residues. The chain's CDR3 is CASSLLWAGAEETQYF. CDR3 in DNA: TGTGCCAGCAGCTTACTCTGGGCGGGTGCGGAGGAGACCCAGTACTTC.

In this sample, this clone turned up once. The chain uses TRBV6-5 and TRBJ1-5; tentative D call: TRBD1 (6 bases). V was pared by 4 bases and J by 8 bases, with 9 bases between. In germline, CDR1 is MNHEY, CDR2 SVGAGI. The CDR3 extends over 12 amino acids. CDR3 region: CASSLTGEPQHF. The CDR3 coding sequence is TGTGCCAGCAGTTTGACAGGAGAGCCCCAGCATTTT.

The rearrangement links TRBV25-1 to TRBJ2-7, with TRBD1 matching 10 bases. The ends lost 4 bases at V and 2 bases at J; junction bases unmatched: 5. This CDR3 has 15 amino acids. The germline V gene has CDR1 MGHDK and CDR2 SYGVNS. The CDR3 loop is CASSGYGTGAYEQYF. CDR3 DNA: TGTGCCAGCAGTGGATATGGGACAGGGGCCTACGAGCAGTACTTC.

This clone has a single count. CDR3 amino acids: CSVTRGSGNTIYF. Written as DNA, the CDR3 is TGCAGCGTTACCAGGGGAAGTGGAAACACCATATATTTT. This chain links TRBV29-1 with TRBJ1-3; D may be TRBD1 (6 bases). Trimming shortened V by 5 bases and J by 3 bases, and 11 bases separated the two germline ends. The CDR3 is made up of 13 amino acids. CDR1 and CDR2 from the germline V gene are SQVTM and ANQGSEA.

This clone was counted only a few times. The V and J genes are TRBV29-1 and TRBJ1-1, with 7 nucleotides matching TRBD1. The CDR3 totals 16 residues. V shed 2 bases, J shed 0 bases, and the junction held 9 bases outside the gene matches. CDR1 is SQVTM, CDR2 ANQGSEA, per germline. CDR3: CSVEPRQGRLNTEAFF. The CDR3 DNA reads as TGCAGCGTTGAACCGAGACAGGGTAGGCTGAACACTGAAGCTTTCTTT. The variable domain in full, with the rest retrieved from reference TRBV29-1 and TRBJ1-1, is SAVISQKPSRDICQRGTSLTIQCQVDSQVTMMFWYRQQPGQSLTLIATANQGSEATYESGFVIDKFPISRPNLTFSTLTVSNMSPEDSSIYLCSVEPRQGRLNTEAFFGQGTRLTVV.

The J gene is TRBJ1-1, the V gene TRBV6-4, with D hard to call. The CDR3 is 13 residues long. The V end was cut by 5 bases, the J end by 4 bases, with 11 bases between. Germline V gene sequence: CDR1 MRHNA, CDR2 SNTAGT. As DNA, the CDR3 is TGTGCCAGCAGTTCGCAAGGGAGCACTGAAGCTTTCTTT. Its protein is CASSSQGSTEAFF.

This clone showed up just a few times. The chain joins TRBV28 to TRBJ1-2, with D hard to call. The germline V gene encodes CDR1 MDHEN and CDR2 SYDVKM. The V and J ends lost 6 bases and 2 bases respectively, with 16 bases between them. This CDR3 has 15 residues. The CDR3 coding sequence is TGTGCCAGCAGCACCATAGTACCGCTAAACTATGGCTACACCTTC. Translated: CASSTIVPLNYGYTF.

The count of this clone is one. J is TRBJ2-7 and V is TRBV19; 7 bases match TRBD1. With V trimmed by 7 bases and J by 4 bases, 10 bases remained unmatched. The germline gives CDR1 LNHDA, CDR2 SQIVND (reference sequence). The CDR3 is made up of 14 amino acids. The CDR3 spells CASNHRDSAYEQYF. The CDR3 nucleotides read TGTGCCAGTAACCACCGGGACAGTGCTTACGAGCAGTACTTC.

The V call is TRBV4-1, the J call TRBJ2-4; 15 bases match TRBD2. V was clipped by 1 base and J by 15 bases; unmatched bases: 22. The length of the CDR3 is 20 residues. The germline CDR1 and CDR2 sequences are MGHRA and YSYEKL. The CDR3 nucleotides are TGCGCCAGCAGCCAAGTGGCCGGATCCTGGGGACTAGCGGGGGGAATCACATCGTACTTC. It specifies CASSQVAGSWGLAGGITSYF.

This clone was picked up one time. The gene calls are TRBV5-1 and TRBJ2-5; 11 nucleotides match TRBD1. The germline V gene has CDR1 SGHRS and CDR2 YFSETQ. This CDR3 region has 16 residues. The junction had 8 bases not matched to a gene; V was cut back by 3 bases and J by 4 bases. The CDR3 loop is CASSSFGQGAPETQYF. The CDR3 DNA reads as TGCGCCAGCAGCTCGTTCGGACAGGGGGCTCCAGAGACCCAGTACTTC. Combining the CDR3 with reference TRBV5-1 and TRBJ2-5 gives the whole variable domain KAGVTQTPRYLIKTRGQQVTLSCSPISGHRSVSWYQQTPGQGLQFLFEYFSETQRNKGNFPGRFSGRQFSNSRSEMNVSTLELGDSALYLCASSSFGQGAPETQYFGPGTRLLVL.

This chain uses TRBV24-1 with TRBJ2-1; TRBD2 matches at 10 bases. With 2 bases clipped from V and 8 bases from J, the junction kept 14 bases outside the gene matches. Per the germline V gene, CDR1 is KGHDR and CDR2 is SFDVKD. This CDR3 has 18 amino acids. CDR3 loop: CATSDSPGVAGGMYEQFF. The CDR3 DNA reads as TGTGCCACCAGTGATTCCCCAGGGGTAGCGGGAGGTATGTATGAGCAGTTCTTC.

For this clone: This specimen includes other DNA sequences encoding the same CDR3. This rearrangement joins TRBV29-1 to TRBJ2-5; 9 bases align to TRBD1. Germline values: CDR1 SQVTM, CDR2 ANQGSEA. The CDR3 runs to 14 residues. The J segment lost 7 bases and the V segment lost 6 bases, leaving 12 bases of the junction unmatched. CDR3 residues: CSVQLSQGAGTQYF. CDR3 coding DNA: TGCAGCGTCCAACTTTCACAGGGGGCCGGGACCCAGTACTTC.

The chain recombines TRBV12-3 or TRBV12-4 with TRBJ1-2; D uncertain. The length of the CDR3 is 12 residues. V gave up 3 bases and J gave up 5 bases, with 7 bases separating them. CDR3 in DNA: TGTGCCAGCAGTTTTAGTCTATATGGCTACACCTTC. Protein product: CASSFSLYGYTF.

This clone occurred once. The chain is built from TRBV5-4 and TRBJ2-1, with 9 bases that match TRBD2. The CDR3 consists of 15 residues. V gave up 0 bases and J gave up 7 bases; unmatched junction bases: 5. The germline V gene has CDR1 SGHNT and CDR2 YYREEE (reference sequence). In DNA form, the CDR3 reads TGTGCCAGCAGCTTGGGAGCGGGAGGTGGAAATGAGCAGTTCTTC. Translating it yields CASSLGAGGGNEQFF.

The chain employs TRBV19 and TRBJ2-1, with D possibly being TRBD1 (6 bases). From germline, CDR1 is LNHDA and CDR2 SQIVND (reference sequence). There are 15 residues in the CDR3. Trimming pared 4 bases from V and 4 bases from J, leaving 14 bases between. CDR3 in amino acids: CASSTRDGTYNEQFF. The CDR3 DNA sequence: TGTGCCAGTAGTACGAGGGACGGGACATACAATGAGCAGTTCTTC.

The chain combines TRBV7-3 with TRBJ2-1, with 9 bases matching TRBD2. Looked up from germline, CDR1 is SGHTA and CDR2 is FQGTGA. V trimming: 5 bases; J trimming: 8 bases; junction bases outside the gene matches: 16. The CDR3 consists of 17 residues. In DNA form, the CDR3 reads TGTGCCAGCAGCCAAACACGGGGTAGCGGGAGTGTCGATGAGCAGTTCTTC. Amino acid sequence: CASSQTRGSGSVDEQFF.

The V gene is TRBV5-1, the J gene TRBJ1-4; TRBD1 aligns across 11 bases. The ends lost 5 bases at V and 0 bases at J; junction bases unmatched: 0. The germline gives CDR1 SGHRS, CDR2 YFSETQ. CDR3 size: 15 residues. CDR3: CASRGQGATNEKLFF. The CDR3 DNA follows: TGCGCCAGCAGGGGACAGGGGGCAACTAATGAAAAACTGTTTTTT.

The chain combines TRBV7-2 with TRBJ1-2; tentatively, D is TRBD1 (5 bases). The germline V and J ends were trimmed by 1 base and 5 bases, with 11 bases remaining between them. Germline CDR1 is SGHTA and CDR2 is FQGNSA. The CDR3 is made up of 14 amino acids. The CDR3 DNA reads TGTGCCAGCAGCTTAGGGGGCGTGGGATATGGCTACACCTTC. The encoded protein is CASSLGGVGYGYTF.

V gene TRBV5-1 combines with J gene TRBJ2-1; the D is unclear. Germline V CDR1 and CDR2: SGHRS, YFSETQ. The V end was cut by 4 bases, the J end by 5 bases, with 10 bases between. There are 13 residues in the CDR3. CDR3 coding DNA: TGCGCCAGCAGCCACAGTATGGACAATGAGCAGTTCTTC. It specifies CASSHSMDNEQFF.

This clone was picked up a small number of times. Different DNA sequences within this sample yield the same CDR3. J is TRBJ2-3 and V is TRBV2, with 9 bases identical to TRBD1. J gave up 1 base and V 6 bases, and 2 bases lay outside the gene matches. From germline, CDR1 is SNHLY and CDR2 FYNNEI. This CDR3 comprises 14 residues. The CDR3 DNA is TGTGCCAGCAGCCGGGACAGGGGCACAGATACGCAGTATTTT. Its protein product is CASSRDRGTDTQYF.